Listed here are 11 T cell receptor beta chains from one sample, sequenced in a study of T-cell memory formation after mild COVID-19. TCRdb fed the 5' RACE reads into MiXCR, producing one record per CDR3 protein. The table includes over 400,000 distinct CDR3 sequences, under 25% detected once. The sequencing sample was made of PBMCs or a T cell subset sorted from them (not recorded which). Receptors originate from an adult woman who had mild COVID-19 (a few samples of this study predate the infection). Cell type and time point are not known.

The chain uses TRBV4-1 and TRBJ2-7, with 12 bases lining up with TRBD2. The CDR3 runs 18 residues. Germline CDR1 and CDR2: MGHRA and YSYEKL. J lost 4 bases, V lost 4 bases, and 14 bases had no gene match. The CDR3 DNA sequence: TGCGCCAGCAGCCCTCGGAGGACTAGCGGGGCTTCATTTTACGAGCAGTACTTC. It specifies CASSPRRTSGASFYEQYF.

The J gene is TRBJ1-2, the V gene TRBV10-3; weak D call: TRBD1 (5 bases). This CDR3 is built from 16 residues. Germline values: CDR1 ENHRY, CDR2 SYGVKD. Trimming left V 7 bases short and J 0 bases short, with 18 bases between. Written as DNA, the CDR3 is TGTGCCATCATGGGGACCGACGGCATTTCTAACTATGGCTACACCTTC. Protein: CAIMGTDGISNYGYTF.

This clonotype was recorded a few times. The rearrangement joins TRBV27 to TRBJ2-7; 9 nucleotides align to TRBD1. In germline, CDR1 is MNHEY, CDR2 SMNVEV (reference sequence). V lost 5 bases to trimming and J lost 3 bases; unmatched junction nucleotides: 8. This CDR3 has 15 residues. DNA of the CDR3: TGTGCCAGCAGTACAACCGGGACAGGGAACTACGAGCAGTACTTC. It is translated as CASSTTGTGNYEQYF.

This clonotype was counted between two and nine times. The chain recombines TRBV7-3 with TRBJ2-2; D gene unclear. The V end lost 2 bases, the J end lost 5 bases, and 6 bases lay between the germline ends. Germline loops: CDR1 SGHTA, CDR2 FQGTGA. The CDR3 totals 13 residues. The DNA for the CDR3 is TGTGCCAGCAGCTTACAGAGTACCGGGGAGCTGTTTTTT. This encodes CASSLQSTGELFF. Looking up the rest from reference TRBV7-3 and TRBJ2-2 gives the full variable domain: GAGVSQTPSNKVTEKGKYVELRCDPISGHTALYWYRQSLGQGPEFLIYFQGTGAADDSGLPNDRFFAVRPEGSVSTLKIQRTERGDSAVYLCASSLQSTGELFFGEGSRLTVL.

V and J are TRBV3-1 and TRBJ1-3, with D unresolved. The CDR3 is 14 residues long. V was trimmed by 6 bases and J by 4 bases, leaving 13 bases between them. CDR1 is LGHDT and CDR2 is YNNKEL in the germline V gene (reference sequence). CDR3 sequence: CASSRPATGNTIYF. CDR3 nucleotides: TGTGCCAGCAGTCGACCCGCAACGGGAAACACCATATATTTT.

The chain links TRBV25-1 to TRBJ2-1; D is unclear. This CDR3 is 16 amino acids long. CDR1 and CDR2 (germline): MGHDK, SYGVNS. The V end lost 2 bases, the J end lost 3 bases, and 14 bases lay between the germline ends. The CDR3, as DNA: TGTGCCAGCAGTGAAAGGCTGATTTACCGCTACAATGAGCAGTTCTTC. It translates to CASSERLIYRYNEQFF.

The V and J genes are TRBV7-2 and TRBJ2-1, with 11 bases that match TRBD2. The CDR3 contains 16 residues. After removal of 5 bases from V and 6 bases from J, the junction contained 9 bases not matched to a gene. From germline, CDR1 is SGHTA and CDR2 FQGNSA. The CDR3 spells CASSRGASGGINEQFF. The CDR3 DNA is TGTGCCAGCAGCCGAGGCGCTAGCGGGGGGATCAATGAGCAGTTCTTC.

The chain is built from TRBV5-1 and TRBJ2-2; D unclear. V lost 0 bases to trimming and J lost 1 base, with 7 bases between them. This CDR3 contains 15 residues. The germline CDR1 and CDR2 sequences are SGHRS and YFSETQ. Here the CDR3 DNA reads TGCGCCAGCAGCTTGGAACGGCAGAACACCGGGGAGCTGTTTTTT. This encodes CASSLERQNTGELFF. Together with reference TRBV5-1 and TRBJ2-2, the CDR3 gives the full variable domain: KAGVTQTPRYLIKTRGQQVTLSCSPISGHRSVSWYQQTPGQGLQFLFEYFSETQRNKGNFPGRFSGRQFSNSRSEMNVSTLELGDSALYLCASSLERQNTGELFFGEGSRLTVL.

The CDR3 DNA reads TGTGCCTGGAGTGTTTTCCGGGACAGGGAAGGCCAGCCCCAGCATTTT. It yields the protein CAWSVFRDREGQPQHF. V is TRBV30 and J is TRBJ1-5; 9 bases agree with TRBD1. V lost 0 bases to trimming and J lost 7 bases; unmatched junction nucleotides: 10. Germline V lookup: CDR1 GTSNPN, CDR2 SVGIG (reference sequence). The CDR3 length is 16 residues.

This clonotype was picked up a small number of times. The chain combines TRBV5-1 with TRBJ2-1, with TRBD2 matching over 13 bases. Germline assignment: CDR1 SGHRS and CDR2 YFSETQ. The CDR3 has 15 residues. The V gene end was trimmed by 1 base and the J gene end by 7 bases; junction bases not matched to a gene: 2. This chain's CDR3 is CASSLMTSGGNEQFF. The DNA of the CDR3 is TGCGCCAGCAGCTTGATGACTAGCGGGGGGAATGAGCAGTTCTTC.

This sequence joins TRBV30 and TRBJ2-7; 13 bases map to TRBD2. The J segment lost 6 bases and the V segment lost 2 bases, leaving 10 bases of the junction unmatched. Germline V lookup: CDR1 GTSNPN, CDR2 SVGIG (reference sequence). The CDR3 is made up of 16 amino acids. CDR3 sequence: CAWSSQLAGGPGEQYF. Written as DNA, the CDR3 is TGTGCCTGGAGTTCCCAACTAGCGGGAGGGCCCGGCGAGCAGTACTTC. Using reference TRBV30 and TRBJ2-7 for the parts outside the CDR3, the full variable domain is SQTIHQWPATLVQPVGSPLSLECTVEGTSNPNLYWYRQAAGRGLQLLFYSVGIGQISSEVPQNLSASRPQDRQFILSSKKLLLSDSGFYLCAWSSQLAGGPGEQYFGPGTRLTVT.